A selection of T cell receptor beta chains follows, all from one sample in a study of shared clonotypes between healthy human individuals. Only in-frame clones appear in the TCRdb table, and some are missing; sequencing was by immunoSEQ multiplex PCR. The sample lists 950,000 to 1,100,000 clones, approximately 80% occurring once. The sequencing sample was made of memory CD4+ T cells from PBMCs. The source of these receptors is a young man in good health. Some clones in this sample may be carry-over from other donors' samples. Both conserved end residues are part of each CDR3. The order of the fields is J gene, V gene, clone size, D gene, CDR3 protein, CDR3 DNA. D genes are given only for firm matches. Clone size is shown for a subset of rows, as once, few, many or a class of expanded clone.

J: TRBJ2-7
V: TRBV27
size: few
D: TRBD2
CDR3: CASSTLNGLAGVYEQYF
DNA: TGTGCCAGCAGTACACTAAACGGACTAGCGGGAGTCTACGAGCAGTACTTC

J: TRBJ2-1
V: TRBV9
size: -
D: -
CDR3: CASSVEVTGRWQFF
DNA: TGTGCCAGCAGCGTAGAAGTCACGGGGAGATGGCAGTTCTTC

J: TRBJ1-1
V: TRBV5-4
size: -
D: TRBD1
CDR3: CASSLTGADTEAFF
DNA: TGTGCCAGCAGCTTGACAGGGGCGGACACTGAAGCTTTCTTT

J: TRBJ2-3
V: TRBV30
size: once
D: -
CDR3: CAWSVVTDTQYF
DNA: TGTGCCTGGAGTGTTGTCACAGATACGCAGTATTTT

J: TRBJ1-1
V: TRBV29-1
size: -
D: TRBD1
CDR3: CSVRTGRRYTEAFF
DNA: TGCAGCGTTCGGACAGGACGGCGTTACACTGAAGCTTTCTTT

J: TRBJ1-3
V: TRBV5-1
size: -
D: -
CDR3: CASKDQGNSGNTIYF
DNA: TGCGCCAGCAAGGATCAGGGAAACTCTGGAAACACCATATATTTT

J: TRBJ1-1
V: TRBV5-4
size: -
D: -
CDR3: CASGPIMNTEAFF
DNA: TGTGCCAGCGGTCCTATCATGAACACTGAAGCTTTCTTT

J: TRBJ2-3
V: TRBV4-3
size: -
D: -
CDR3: CASSQRPGDTQYF
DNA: TGCGCCAGCAGCCAACGCCCAGGGGATACGCAGTATTTT

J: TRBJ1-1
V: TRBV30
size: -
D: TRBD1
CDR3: CAWRWTGSTEAFF
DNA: TGTGCCTGGAGATGGACAGGGAGCACTGAAGCTTTCTTT

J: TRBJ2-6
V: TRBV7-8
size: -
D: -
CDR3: CASSSGPTLSGANVLTF
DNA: TGTGCCAGCAGCTCGGGCCCTACCCTATCTGGGGCCAACGTCCTGACTTTC

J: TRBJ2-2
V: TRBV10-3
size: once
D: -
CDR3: CANAQTAGELFF
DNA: TGTGCCAACGCCCAAACGGCCGGGGAGCTGTTTTTT

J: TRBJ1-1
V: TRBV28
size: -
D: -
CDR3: CASSFFPSEAFF
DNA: TGTGCCAGCAGTTTCTTTCCGTCTGAAGCTTTCTTT

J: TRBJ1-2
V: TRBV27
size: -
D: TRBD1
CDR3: CASSLRSGVRGHTF
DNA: TGTGCCAGCAGTTTACGCTCGGGTGTCAGGGGGCACACCTTC

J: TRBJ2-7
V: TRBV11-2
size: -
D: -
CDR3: CASSRRGGGYEQYF
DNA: TGTGCCAGCAGCCGACGAGGGGGAGGCTACGAGCAGTACTTC

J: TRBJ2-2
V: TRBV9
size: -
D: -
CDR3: CASRDPGGGGELFF
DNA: TGTGCCAGCAGGGACCCAGGAGGTGGCGGGGAGCTGTTTTTT

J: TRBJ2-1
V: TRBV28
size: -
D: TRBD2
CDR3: CASSPGGPRYNEQFF
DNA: TGTGCCAGCAGCCCGGGAGGGCCGAGATATAATGAGCAGTTCTTC

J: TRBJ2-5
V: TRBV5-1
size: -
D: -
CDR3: CASSFMTGRLGTQYF
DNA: TGCGCCAGCAGTTTCATGACAGGGAGGCTGGGGACCCAGTACTTC

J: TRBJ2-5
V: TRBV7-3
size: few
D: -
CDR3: CASSLYGVGETQYF
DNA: TGTGCCAGCAGCTTATATGGGGTCGGGGAGACCCAGTACTTC

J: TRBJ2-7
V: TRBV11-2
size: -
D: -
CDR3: CASSLSAWGDEQYF
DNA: TGTGCCAGCAGCTTAAGCGCCTGGGGCGACGAGCAGTACTTC

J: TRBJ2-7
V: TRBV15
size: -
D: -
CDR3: CATSSSNSYEQYF
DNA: TGTGCCACCAGCTCCAGCAACTCCTACGAGCAGTACTTC

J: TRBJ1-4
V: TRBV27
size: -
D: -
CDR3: CASSRGAPEKLFF
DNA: TGTGCCAGCTCCCGTGGGGCCCCCGAAAAACTGTTTTTT

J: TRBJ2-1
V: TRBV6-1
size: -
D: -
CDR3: CASSELSSYNEQFF
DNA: TGTGCCAGCAGTGAATTAAGCTCCTACAATGAGCAGTTCTTC

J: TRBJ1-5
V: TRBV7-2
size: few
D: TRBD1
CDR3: CASSLAGDSNQPQHF
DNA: TGTGCCAGCAGCTTAGCGGGGGACAGTAATCAGCCCCAGCATTTT

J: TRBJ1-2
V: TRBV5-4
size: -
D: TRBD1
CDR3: CASSTGGTGSYGYTF
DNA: TGTGCCAGCAGCACGGGCGGGACAGGCTCCTATGGCTACACCTTC

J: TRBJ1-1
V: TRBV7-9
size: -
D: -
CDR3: CASSPDRRFFNTEAFF
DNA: TGTGCCAGCAGCCCGGACAGAAGATTTTTCAACACTGAAGCTTTCTTT

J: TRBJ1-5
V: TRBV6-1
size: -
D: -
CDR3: CASSEPRGGGPDNQPQHF
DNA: TGTGCCAGCAGTGAACCCCGGGGGGGCGGGCCCGACAATCAGCCCCAGCATTTT

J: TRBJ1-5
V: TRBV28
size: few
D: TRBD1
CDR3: CASSVDRGMDSNQPQHF
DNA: TGTGCCAGCAGTGTTGACAGGGGAATGGATAGCAATCAGCCCCAGCATTTT

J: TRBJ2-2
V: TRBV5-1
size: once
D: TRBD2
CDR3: CASSLAVSGKAGELFF
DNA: TGCGCCAGCAGCTTGGCCGTTAGCGGGAAGGCCGGGGAGCTGTTTTTT

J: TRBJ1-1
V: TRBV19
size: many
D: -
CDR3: CASSPVDRAEAFF
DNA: TGTGCCAGTAGTCCCGTAGACCGCGCTGAAGCTTTCTTT

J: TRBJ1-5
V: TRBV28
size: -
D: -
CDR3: CASTLPGALPQHF
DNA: TGTGCCAGCACACTCCCGGGGGCCCTGCCCCAGCATTTT

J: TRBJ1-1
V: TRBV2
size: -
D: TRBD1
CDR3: CASSPGQGRWAEAFF
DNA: TGTGCCAGCAGTCCGGGACAGGGGAGGTGGGCTGAAGCTTTCTTT

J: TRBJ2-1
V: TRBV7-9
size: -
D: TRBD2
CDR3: CASSLAAGFNNEQFF
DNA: TGTGCCAGCAGCTTAGCAGCGGGGTTCAACAATGAGCAGTTCTTC

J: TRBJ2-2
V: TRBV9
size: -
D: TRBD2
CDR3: CASSSRRGAGANTGELFF
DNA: TGTGCCAGCAGCTCGAGAAGGGGAGCGGGAGCAAACACCGGGGAGCTGTTTTTT

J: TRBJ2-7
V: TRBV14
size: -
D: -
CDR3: CASSLFYEQYF
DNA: TGTGCCAGCAGCCTTTTTTATGAGCAGTACTTC

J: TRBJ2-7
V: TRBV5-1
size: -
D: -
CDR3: CASSLLSVYEQYF
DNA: TGCGCCAGCAGCTTGTTATCCGTTTACGAGCAGTACTTC

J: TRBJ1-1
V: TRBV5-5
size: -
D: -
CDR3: CASSSNSKTFF
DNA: TGTGCCAGCAGCTCCAATAGCAAGACTTTCTTT

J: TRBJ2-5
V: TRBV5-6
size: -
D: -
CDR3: CASSLFSGSPQETQYF
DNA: TGTGCCAGCAGCTTGTTTAGCGGTAGTCCCCAAGAGACCCAGTACTTC

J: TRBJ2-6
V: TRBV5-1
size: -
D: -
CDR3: CASSLGAGNSGANVLTF
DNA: TGCGCCAGCAGCTTGGGGGCAGGAAACTCTGGGGCCAACGTCCTGACTTTC

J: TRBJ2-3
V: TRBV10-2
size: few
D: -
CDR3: CASSGGGTPRDTQYF
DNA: TGCGCCAGCAGTGGGGGGGGGACACCAAGAGATACGCAGTATTTT

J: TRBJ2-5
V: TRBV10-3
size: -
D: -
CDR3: CAISSLAVGKETQYF
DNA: TGTGCCATCAGCTCCTTAGCGGTTGGGAAAGAGACCCAGTACTTC